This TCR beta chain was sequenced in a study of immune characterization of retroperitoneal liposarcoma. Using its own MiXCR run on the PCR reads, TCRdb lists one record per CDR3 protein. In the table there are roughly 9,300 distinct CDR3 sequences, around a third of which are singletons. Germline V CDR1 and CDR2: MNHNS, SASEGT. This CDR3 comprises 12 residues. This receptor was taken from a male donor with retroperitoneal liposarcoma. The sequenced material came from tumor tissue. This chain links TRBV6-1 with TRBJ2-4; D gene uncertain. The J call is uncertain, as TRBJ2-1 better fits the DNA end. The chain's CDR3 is CASRVVGDEQFF. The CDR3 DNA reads TGTGCCAGCAGGGTGGTTGGCGATGAGCAGTTCTTC.